A single sample gave rise to the 20 T cell receptor beta chains below, sequenced in a study of blood T cell repertoires in COVID-19. Repertoires were generated with immunoSEQ multiplex PCR, while TCRdb's copy carries only in-frame clones and drops some. The sample holds over 150,000 clones, 91% seen once. The specimen was peripheral blood. The receptors here all came from a man over 45 with acute or convalescent COVID-19.

The rearrangement links TRBV28 to TRBJ1-2; D may be TRBD1 (6 bases). The CDR3 extends over 12 amino acids. CDR1 and CDR2 from the germline V gene are MDHEN and SYDVKM. Between the trimmed V and J ends, which lost 7 bases and 5 bases, there was a span of 11 bases. The CDR3 loop reads CASTARGYGYTF. CDR3 DNA sequence: TGTGCCAGCACCGCGAGGGGGTATGGCTACACCTTC.

The count of this clone is one. The genes are TRBV9 and TRBJ2-4, with D perhaps matching TRBD2 (7 bases). The V end lost 0 bases, the J end lost 3 bases, and 16 bases lay between the germline ends. The CDR3 loop spans 17 amino acids. From germline, CDR1 is SGDLS and CDR2 YYNGEE. CDR3 sequence (DNA): TGTGCCAGCAGCGTAGAGGGGGGGCCCGAGGACAAAAACATTCAGTACTTC. Translated, it gives CASSVEGGPEDKNIQYF.

In this sample, this clone turned up a few times. The J gene is TRBJ1-5, the V gene TRBV18; D ambiguous. V was pared by 6 bases and J by 1 base, with 10 bases between. The germline CDR1 and CDR2 sequences are KGHSH and LQKENI. CDR3 length: 14 residues. This CDR3 is CASSAPESNQPQHF. The CDR3 nucleotides read TGTGCCAGCTCGGCCCCGGAGAGCAATCAGCCCCAGCATTTT.

The chain uses TRBV5-1 and TRBJ2-1, with D perhaps matching TRBD2 (6 bases). CDR1 and CDR2 from the germline V gene are SGHRS and YFSETQ. Trimming cost V 0 bases and J 8 bases, with 9 bases left between them. The CDR3 spans 13 residues. CDR3 nucleotide sequence: TGCGCCAGCAGCTTGGGCGGGGTCGATGAGCAGTTCTTC. This encodes CASSLGGVDEQFF.

J is TRBJ1-5 and V is TRBV7-8; 9 nucleotides line up with TRBD1. Germline trimming cut 5 bases from V and 5 bases from J; bases unmatched to any gene: 4. CDR3 length: 14 residues. Germline CDR1 SGHVS, CDR2 FQNEAQ. The CDR3 sequence is CASSMDRGDQPQHF. CDR3 coding DNA: TGTGCCAGCAGCATGGACAGGGGAGATCAGCCCCAGCATTTT.

The rearrangement links TRBV3-1 (or the pseudogene TRBV3-2) to TRBJ2-1, with TRBD2 as a possible D gene (7 bases). CDR3 length equals 14 residues. Germline V CDR1 and CDR2: LGHDT, YNNKEL (reference sequence). The V end lost 4 bases, the J end lost 9 bases, and 16 bases lay between the germline ends. CDR3 amino acids: CASSLIGGAVEQFF. CDR3 DNA sequence: TGTGCCAGCAGCCTAATAGGGGGGGCGGTTGAGCAGTTCTTC.

The J gene is TRBJ1-5, the V gene TRBV6-7, with 9 nucleotides matching TRBD1. TRBV6-7 is an ORF, with its function uncertain. The CDR3 runs to 16 residues. V trimming: 0 bases; J trimming: 10 bases; junction bases outside the gene matches: 10. The CDR3 spells CASSYSWTGDPRPQHF. In DNA, the CDR3 is TGTGCCAGCAGTTACTCGTGGACAGGGGATCCTCGCCCCCAGCATTTT.

The genes are TRBV7-9 and TRBJ2-3, with 11 bases identical to TRBD2. The CDR3 is 16 residues long. After removal of 5 bases from V and 2 bases from J, the junction contained 6 bases not matched to a gene. CDR1 and CDR2 (germline): SEHNR, FQNEAQ (reference sequence). This chain's CDR3 is CASSPPGLADTDTQYF. The CDR3 DNA sequence: TGTGCCAGCAGCCCTCCGGGACTAGCGGACACAGATACGCAGTATTTT.

V usage is TRBV6-5 and J usage is TRBJ2-2, with TRBD1 identical over 7 bases. V shed 7 bases, J shed 1 base, and the junction held 3 bases outside the gene matches. Germline assignment: CDR1 MNHEY and CDR2 SVGAGI. The CDR3 sequence is 14 residues long. As DNA, the CDR3 is TGTGCCAGCAAGGGGACAGTGAACACCGGGGAGCTGTTTTTT. Residues: CASKGTVNTGELFF.

J is TRBJ1-5 and V is TRBV10-3; 12 nucleotides match TRBD1. The CDR3 has 15 residues. Trimming took 5 bases from V and 6 from J; bases not matched to a gene: 5. The germline V gene has CDR1 ENHRY and CDR2 SYGVKD. CDR3 protein: CAISTGTGGGQPQHF. Written as DNA, the CDR3 is TGTGCCATCAGTACCGGGACAGGGGGCGGTCAGCCCCAGCATTTT.

V and J are TRBV28 and TRBJ1-2; tentatively, D is TRBD1 (6 bases). The germline V and J ends were trimmed by 3 bases and 4 bases, with 12 bases remaining between them. CDR3 length: 14 amino acids. Germline assignment: CDR1 MDHEN and CDR2 SYDVKM. The CDR3 region is CASSFMTGPYGYTF. For the CDR3, the DNA is TGTGCCAGCAGTTTCATGACAGGCCCCTATGGCTACACCTTC.

The genes are TRBV7-9 and TRBJ1-3; 12 bases fit TRBD1. This CDR3 has 17 amino acids. Germline-derived CDR1 and CDR2 are SEHNR and FQNEAQ (reference sequence). Trimming cost V 4 bases and J 4 bases; bases outside gene matches: 8. Here the CDR3 reads CASSSPPGQGAGNTIYF. DNA of the CDR3: TGTGCCAGCAGCTCGCCTCCGGGACAGGGGGCGGGAAACACCATATATTTT.

The chain is built from TRBV24-1 and TRBJ2-4; 8 nucleotides agree with TRBD2. The CDR3 totals 13 residues. The germline CDR1 and CDR2 sequences are KGHDR and SFDVKD. V gave up 7 bases and J gave up 6 bases; unmatched junction bases: 4. The CDR3, as DNA: TGTGCCACCAGCTCGGGAGGGGGAAACATTCAGTACTTC. As protein: CATSSGGGNIQYF.

CDR3 loop: CASSVLAGGLSDTQYF. CDR3 bases: TGTGCCAGCAGCGTGCTAGCGGGGGGGCTCTCGGATACGCAGTATTTT. V gene TRBV9 combines with J gene TRBJ2-3; 12 nucleotides line up with TRBD2. V gave up 2 bases and J gave up 6 bases; unmatched junction bases: 7. CDR1 is SGDLS, CDR2 YYNGEE, per germline. The CDR3 covers 16 residues.

This chain links TRBV19 with TRBJ2-2; 7 bases map to TRBD2. CDR3 size: 15 residues. The J segment lost 6 bases and the V segment lost 7 bases, leaving 11 bases of the junction unmatched. The V gene's germline CDR1 is LNHDA and CDR2 SQIVND (reference sequence). For the CDR3, the DNA is TGTGCCAGTAATAATCTAAAGCGGGACCCCGGGGAGCTGTTTTTT. It specifies CASNNLKRDPGELFF.

The chain links TRBV7-9 to TRBJ2-5; possible D gene TRBD2, 5 bases. The CDR3 has 14 residues. V was trimmed by 2 bases and J by 2 bases, leaving 9 bases between them. CDR1 is SEHNR, CDR2 FQNEAQ, per germline (reference sequence). The DNA of the CDR3 is TGTGCCAGCAGCTTAAGCAGCGGACAAGAGACCCAGTACTTC. This codes for CASSLSSGQETQYF. Based on the CDR3 plus reference TRBV7-9 and TRBJ2-5, the full variable domain is DTGVSQNPRHKITKRGQNVTFRCDPISEHNRLYWYRQTLGQGPEFLTYFQNEAQLEKSRLLSDRFSAERPKGSFSTLEIQRTEQGDSAMYLCASSLSSGQETQYFGPGTRLLVL.

The rearrangement uses TRBV27 and TRBJ1-6, with 7 bases aligning to TRBD1. J lost 7 bases, V lost 6 bases, and 6 bases had no gene match. Germline V gives CDR1 MNHEY, CDR2 SMNVEV (reference sequence). The CDR3 consists of 14 residues. The CDR3 region has the DNA TGTGCCAGCAGGCCAGGGGGGTGGAATTCACCCCTCCACTTT. Protein product: CASRPGGWNSPLHF.

The genes are TRBV6-2 or TRBV6-3 and TRBJ2-7, with TRBD1 identical over 8 bases. Unmatched junction bases numbered 10, after V lost 6 bases and J lost 0 bases. The CDR3 has 16 residues. CDR1 MNHEY and CDR2 SVGEGT come from the germline V gene. The CDR3 sequence is CASSRRTGPSSYEQYV. As DNA, the CDR3 is TGTGCCAGCAGCCGAAGGACAGGGCCAAGCTCCTACGAGCAGTACGTC.

The rearrangement uses TRBV5-8 and TRBJ1-2; 11 bases match TRBD1. This CDR3 has 16 residues. Germline V gene data show CDR1 as SGHTS and CDR2 as YDEGEE. Trimming at V came to 0 bases and at J to 5 bases, leaving 6 bases not matched to a gene. The CDR3 coding sequence is TGTGCCAGCAGCTTGGTTCCGGGACAGGGGGTATATGGCTACACCTTC. Translation gives CASSLVPGQGVYGYTF.

The gene calls are TRBV4-2 and TRBJ2-1, with D perhaps matching TRBD2 (6 bases). V lost 4 bases and J lost 3, with 19 bases in between. The CDR3 has 17 residues. Germline values: CDR1 LGHNA, CDR2 YNFKEQ. The CDR3 region has the DNA TGTGCCAGCAGCCCGGGGAGTGGCGGGGTACACTACAATGAGCAGTTCTTC. Translated: CASSPGSGGVHYNEQFF.